This is a list of T cell receptor beta chains from one sample in a study of T cells in Graves' hyperthyroidism and ophthalmopathy. Each CDR3 protein is one row after TCRdb ran MiXCR on the multiplex PCR reads. Of about 290,000 distinct CDR3 sequences listed, approximately 14% were seen once; the top ten hold 7.9%. Material for sequencing was blood. All receptors derive from a woman aged 40 to 50 with Graves' hyperthyroidism. Each CDR3 is given with its conserved first and last residue. The D gene is left open where the match is weak. Only some rows state a clone size, as once, few, many or a class for expanded clones.

size: many; D: TRBD2; J: TRBJ2-7; V: TRBV11-2; CDR3: CASSRGLAGVEQYF; DNA: TGTGCCAGCAGCCGAGGACTAGCGGGAGTCGAGCAGTACTTC
size: few; D: -; J: TRBJ2-3; V: TRBV28; CDR3: CASSFHASYATDTQYF; DNA: TGTGCCAGCAGTTTCCATGCGTCCTATGCCACAGATACGCAGTATTTT
size: many; D: -; J: TRBJ2-5; V: TRBV7-9; CDR3: CASSLNSKETQYF; DNA: TGTGCCAGCAGCTTAAACAGCAAGGAGACCCAGTACTTC
size: many; D: -; J: TRBJ1-1; V: TRBV11-2; CDR3: CASSLDGGVGAFF; DNA: TGTGCCAGCAGCTTAGACGGGGGGGTAGGGGCTTTCTTT
size: many; D: -; J: TRBJ2-2; V: TRBV29-1; CDR3: CSTRSGSNTGELFF; DNA: TGCAGCACCCGGAGTGGTTCCAACACCGGGGAGCTGTTTTTT
size: many; D: TRBD2; J: TRBJ2-5; V: TRBV2; CDR3: CASSATSGGETQYF; DNA: TGTGCCAGCAGTGCGACTAGCGGTGGAGAGACCCAGTACTTC
size: few; D: -; J: TRBJ2-7; V: TRBV9; CDR3: CASSVVRSYEQYF; DNA: TGTGCCAGCAGCGTAGTCCGCTCCTACGAGCAGTACTTC
size: -; D: TRBD1; J: TRBJ1-1; V: TRBV19; CDR3: CASTNPRGGTEAFF; DNA: TGTGCCAGTACCAACCCCAGGGGGGGCACTGAAGCTTTCTTT
size: -; D: -; J: TRBJ2-1; V: TRBV7-3; CDR3: CASSRTGSGVYNEQFF; DNA: TGTGCCAGCAGCCGGACAGGGAGCGGGGTTTACAATGAGCAGTTCTTC
size: -; D: -; J: TRBJ1-2; V: TRBV11-3; CDR3: CASSSGDANYGYTF; DNA: TGTGCCAGCAGCTCAGGGGACGCTAACTATGGCTACACCTTC
size: few; D: TRBD1; J: TRBJ2-5; V: TRBV20-1; CDR3: CSAPKTGGVPTQYF; DNA: TGCAGTGCGCCTAAGACAGGGGGTGTACCAACCCAGTACTTC
size: many; D: TRBD2; J: TRBJ2-5; V: TRBV24-1; CDR3: CATSFRTSGKETQYF; DNA: TGTGCCACCAGCTTCCGAACTAGCGGGAAAGAGACCCAGTACTTC
size: many; D: TRBD1; J: TRBJ1-6; V: TRBV7-2; CDR3: CASSLGQGYNSPLHF; DNA: TGTGCCAGCAGCTTAGGACAGGGCTATAATTCACCCCTCCACTTT
size: many; D: -; J: TRBJ1-1; V: TRBV18; CDR3: CASSGRADTEAFF; DNA: TGTGCCAGCTCAGGCCGGGCCGACACTGAAGCTTTCTTT
size: -; D: -; J: TRBJ2-1; V: TRBV13; CDR3: CASSHTSQQFF; DNA: TGTGCCAGCAGCCACACTAGTCAGCAGTTCTTC
size: many; D: -; J: TRBJ1-5; V: TRBV12-5; CDR3: CASGPWGGVSNQPQHF; DNA: TGTGCTAGTGGCCCCTGGGGAGGGGTTAGCAATCAGCCCCAGCATTTT
size: few; D: -; J: TRBJ1-3; V: TRBV20-1; CDR3: CSARGQTSGNTIYF; DNA: TGCAGTGCTAGAGGTCAGACCTCTGGAAACACCATATATTTT
size: many; D: -; J: TRBJ1-5; V: TRBV20-1; CDR3: CSARALGRDNQPQHF; DNA: TGCAGTGCTAGGGCCCTGGGAAGAGACAATCAGCCCCAGCATTTT
size: many; D: -; J: TRBJ1-5; V: TRBV30; CDR3: CAWNRGHPNQPQHF; DNA: TGTGCCTGGAATAGAGGCCACCCAAATCAGCCCCAGCATTTT
size: many; D: -; J: TRBJ1-6; V: TRBV12-3/TRBV12-4; CDR3: CASSPGDGSPLHF; DNA: TGTGCCAGCAGTCCAGGGGACGGATCACCCCTCCACTTT
size: many; D: -; J: TRBJ2-3; V: TRBV27; CDR3: CASSSSVSQYF; DNA: TGTGCCAGCAGCTCCTCGGTCTCGCAGTATTTT
size: many; D: TRBD1; J: TRBJ2-5; V: TRBV20-1; CDR3: CSARADRDRETQYF; DNA: TGCAGTGCTAGAGCCGACAGGGATCGGGAGACCCAGTACTTC
size: many; D: -; J: TRBJ1-1; V: TRBV7-8; CDR3: CASSGGGDTEAFF; DNA: TGTGCCAGCAGCGGGGGGGGGGACACTGAAGCTTTCTTT
size: many; D: TRBD2; J: TRBJ2-7; V: TRBV15; CDR3: CAIALAGAMGEQYF; DNA: TGTGCCATCGCCCTAGCGGGAGCTATGGGGGAGCAGTACTTC
size: -; D: TRBD2; J: TRBJ2-7; V: TRBV19; CDR3: CASSTPGLAVYEQYF; DNA: TGTGCCAGTAGTACCCCGGGACTAGCGGTCTACGAGCAGTACTTC
size: many; D: TRBD1; J: TRBJ1-6; V: TRBV2; CDR3: CASRQGTGNSPLHF; DNA: TGTGCCAGCAGACAGGGGACGGGAAATTCACCCCTCCACTTT
size: many; D: -; J: TRBJ2-7; V: TRBV28; CDR3: CASSEGTFYEQYF; DNA: TGTGCCAGCAGTGAAGGGACATTCTACGAGCAGTACTTC
size: -; D: -; J: TRBJ2-1; V: TRBV20-1; CDR3: CSALRSHISYNEQFF; DNA: TGCAGTGCCCTCAGATCCCACATCTCCTACAATGAGCAGTTCTTC
size: few; D: -; J: TRBJ2-3; V: TRBV29-1; CDR3: CSGGQGSDTQYF; DNA: TGCAGCGGGGGCCAGGGCTCAGATACGCAGTATTTT
size: few; D: TRBD2; J: TRBJ2-7; V: TRBV20-1; CDR3: CSATPGAGVKQYF; DNA: TGCAGTGCTACCCCAGGAGCGGGAGTGAAGCAGTACTTC
size: few; D: -; J: TRBJ2-2; V: TRBV5-5; CDR3: CASSFGSFTGELFF; DNA: TGTGCCAGCAGCTTCGGGAGTTTCACCGGGGAGCTGTTTTTT
size: few; D: TRBD2; J: TRBJ2-7; V: TRBV24-1; CDR3: CATSDSSGGVYEQYF; DNA: TGTGCCACCAGTGATTCGAGCGGGGGAGTGTATGAGCAGTACTTC
size: many; D: -; J: TRBJ1-1; V: TRBV20-1; CDR3: CSARDVKGRNIEAFF; DNA: TGCAGTGCTAGAGATGTTAAAGGACGAAACATTGAAGCTTTCTTT
size: many; D: -; J: TRBJ2-7; V: TRBV7-2; CDR3: CASSSTRHSYEQYF; DNA: TGTGCCAGCAGCTCCACGCGACACTCCTACGAGCAGTACTTC
size: -; D: -; J: TRBJ1-4; V: TRBV25-1; CDR3: CASSEARSNEKLFF; DNA: TGTGCCAGCAGTGAAGCCAGGTCTAATGAAAAACTGTTTTTT
size: few; D: TRBD1; J: TRBJ2-7; V: TRBV5-1; CDR3: CASSRLDRELDEQYF; DNA: TGCGCCAGCAGCAGGCTGGACAGGGAGTTAGACGAGCAGTACTTC
size: many; D: -; J: TRBJ1-6; V: TRBV6-1; CDR3: CASKEGANSPLHF; DNA: TGTGCCAGCAAGGAGGGAGCTAATTCACCCCTCCACTTT
size: many; D: TRBD1; J: TRBJ1-2; V: TRBV2; CDR3: CASSEGQGYGYTF; DNA: TGTGCCAGCAGTGAGGGACAGGGCTATGGCTACACCTTC
size: many; D: -; J: TRBJ1-4; V: TRBV7-3; CDR3: CASSTGTWSEKLFF; DNA: TGTGCCAGCAGCACCGGGACATGGTCTGAAAAACTGTTTTTT
size: many; D: -; J: TRBJ1-4; V: TRBV6-2/TRBV6-3; CDR3: CASSNRNEKLFF; DNA: TGTGCCAGCAGTAACCGCAATGAAAAACTGTTTTTT
size: -; D: -; J: TRBJ2-5; V: TRBV24-1; CDR3: CATSDSTLAGTQYF; DNA: TGTGCCACCAGTGATTCAACCCTAGCAGGGACCCAGTACTTC
size: many; D: TRBD1; J: TRBJ2-5; V: TRBV20-1; CDR3: CSARVATGASSGQYF; DNA: TGCAGTGCTAGAGTGGCGACAGGGGCCTCCAGCGGACAGTACTTC
size: many; D: -; J: TRBJ2-4; V: TRBV28; CDR3: CASSLSQANIQYF; DNA: TGTGCCAGCAGTTTATCGCAGGCAAACATTCAGTACTTC
size: many; D: TRBD1; J: TRBJ1-1; V: TRBV24-1; CDR3: CATSDGGGQKAFF; DNA: TGTGCCACCAGTGATGGAGGGGGACAGAAAGCTTTCTTT
size: few; D: -; J: TRBJ1-5; V: TRBV15; CDR3: CATSGGPTRNQPQHF; DNA: TGTGCCACCAGCGGGGGACCGACCCGCAATCAGCCCCAGCATTTT
size: many; D: -; J: TRBJ1-1; V: TRBV7-9; CDR3: CASSPLGGGDEAFF; DNA: TGTGCCAGCAGCCCCCTTGGGGGAGGAGATGAAGCTTTCTTT
size: few; D: TRBD1; J: TRBJ1-4; V: TRBV7-2; CDR3: CASSLVGTGELKKLFF; DNA: TGTGCCAGCAGCTTAGTGGGGACAGGGGAGTTGAAAAAACTGTTTTTT
size: many; D: -; J: TRBJ1-4; V: TRBV11-2; CDR3: CASSGRKFNEKLFF; DNA: TGTGCCAGCAGCGGCCGGAAGTTTAATGAAAAACTGTTTTTT
size: many; D: TRBD1; J: TRBJ1-5; V: TRBV6-1; CDR3: CASRGTGRGGYSNQPQHF; DNA: TGTGCCAGCAGAGGGACAGGGCGAGGGGGATATAGCAATCAGCCCCAGCATTTT
size: many; D: TRBD2; J: TRBJ2-7; V: TRBV27; CDR3: CASSLSLASGIYEQYF; DNA: TGTGCCAGCAGTTTATCGTTGGCTAGCGGGATCTACGAGCAGTACTTC
size: -; D: -; J: TRBJ2-3; V: TRBV20-1; CDR3: CSARPENTDTQYF; DNA: TGCAGTGCTAGGCCCGAGAACACAGATACGCAGTATTTT